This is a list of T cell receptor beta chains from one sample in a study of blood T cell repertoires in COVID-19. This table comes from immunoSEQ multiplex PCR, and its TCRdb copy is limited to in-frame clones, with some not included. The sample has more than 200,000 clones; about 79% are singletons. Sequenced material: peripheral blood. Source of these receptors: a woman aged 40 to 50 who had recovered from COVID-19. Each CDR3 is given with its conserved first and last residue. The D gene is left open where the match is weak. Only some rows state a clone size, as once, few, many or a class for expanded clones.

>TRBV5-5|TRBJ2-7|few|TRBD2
CASSLNWVRGVSDGDEQYF
TGTGCCAGCAGCTTGAACTGGGTTCGGGGGGTTAGCGACGGGGACGAGCAGTACTTC
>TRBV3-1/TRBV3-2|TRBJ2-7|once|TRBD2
CASSQLAGVYEQYF
TGTGCCAGCAGCCAGCTAGCGGGGGTCTACGAGCAGTACTTC
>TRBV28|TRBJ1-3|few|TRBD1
CASSPPGQGASGNTIYF
TGTGCCAGCAGTCCCCCTGGACAGGGGGCTTCTGGAAACACCATATATTTT
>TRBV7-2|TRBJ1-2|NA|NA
CASTVAGGHFGYTF
TGTGCCAGCACCGTAGCGGGGGGGCACTTTGGCTACACCTTC
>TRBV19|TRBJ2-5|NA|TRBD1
CASSLRTGDMTQYF
TGTGCCAGTAGCCTAAGGACAGGGGACATGACCCAGTACTTC
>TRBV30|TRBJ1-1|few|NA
CAWTRPTPGVNTEAFF
TGTGCCTGGACCCGGCCGACCCCAGGGGTGAACACTGAAGCTTTCTTT
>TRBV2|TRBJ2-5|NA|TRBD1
CASSVDRQETQYF
TGTGCCAGCAGCGTGGACAGGCAAGAGACCCAGTACTTC
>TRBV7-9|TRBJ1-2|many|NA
CASSPVGIGSYGYTF
TGTGCCAGCAGCCCCGTGGGCATAGGATCCTATGGCTACACCTTC
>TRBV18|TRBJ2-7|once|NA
CASSPSDEQYF
TGTGCCAGCTCACCTTCCGACGAGCAGTACTTC
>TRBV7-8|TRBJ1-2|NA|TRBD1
CASSKRDSLYGYTF
TGTGCCAGCAGCAAGAGGGACAGCCTCTATGGCTACACCTTC
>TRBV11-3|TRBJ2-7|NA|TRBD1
CASSLGDSPAYEQYF
TGTGCCAGCAGCTTAGGGGACAGCCCAGCCTACGAGCAGTACTTC
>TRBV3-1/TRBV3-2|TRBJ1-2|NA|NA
CASSQDTGNYGYTF
TGTGCCAGCAGCCAAGATACAGGAAACTATGGCTACACCTTC
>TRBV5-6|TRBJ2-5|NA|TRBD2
CASSLRTSGAYQETQYF
TGTGCCAGCAGCTTGAGGACTAGCGGGGCGTACCAAGAGACCCAGTACTTC
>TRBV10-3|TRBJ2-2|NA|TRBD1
CAIGSRTGIEGAGELFF
TGTGCCATCGGAAGTCGGACAGGGATCGAGGGAGCCGGGGAGCTGTTTTTT
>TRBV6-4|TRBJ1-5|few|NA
CASSGPGQNHSNQPQHF
TGTGCCAGCAGTGGGCCCGGACAGAACCATAGCAATCAGCCCCAGCATTTT
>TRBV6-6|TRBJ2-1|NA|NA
CASSPTDYNEQFF
TGTGCCAGCAGCCCGACAGATTACAATGAGCAGTTCTTC
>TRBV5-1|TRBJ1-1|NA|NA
CASSPDSWNTEAFF
TGCGCCAGCAGCCCGGACAGCTGGAACACTGAAGCTTTCTTT
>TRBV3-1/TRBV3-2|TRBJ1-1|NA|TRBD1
CASSQEGTGVTGAFF
TGTGCCAGCAGCCAAGAGGGGACAGGGGTTACGGGAGCTTTCTTT
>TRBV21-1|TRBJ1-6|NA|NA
CASSKEGQMDYNSPLHF
TGTGCCAGCAGCAAGGAAGGACAGATGGATTATAATTCACCCCTCCACTTT
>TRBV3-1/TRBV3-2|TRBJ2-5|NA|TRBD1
CASSQEIPDREDF
TGTGCCAGCAGCCAGGAAATACCTGACAGGGAAGACTTC
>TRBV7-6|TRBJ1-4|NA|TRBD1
CASSLRQGINEKLFF
TGTGCCAGCAGCTTACGACAGGGGATTAATGAAAAACTGTTTTTT
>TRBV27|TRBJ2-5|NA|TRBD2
CASSPGLALETQYF
TGTGCCAGCAGCCCTGGACTAGCTTTAGAGACCCAGTACTTC
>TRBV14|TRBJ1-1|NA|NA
CASSQGRKGRGASAEAFF
TGTGCCAGCAGCCAAGGGAGAAAGGGCAGGGGCGCTTCGGCTGAAGCTTTCTTT
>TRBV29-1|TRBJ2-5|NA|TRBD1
CSASGQEETQYF
TGCAGCGCTTCGGGACAGGAAGAGACCCAGTACTTC
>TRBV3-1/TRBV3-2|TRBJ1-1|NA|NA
CASSQVRDTEAFF
TGTGCCAGCAGCCAAGTCAGGGACACTGAAGCTTTCTTT
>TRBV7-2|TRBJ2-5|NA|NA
CASSLFSPQETQYF
TGTGCCAGCAGCTTATTCTCCCCCCAAGAGACCCAGTACTTC
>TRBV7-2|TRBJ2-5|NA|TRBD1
CASSLIWAGGETQYF
TGTGCCAGCAGCTTAATTTGGGCAGGGGGAGAGACCCAGTACTTC
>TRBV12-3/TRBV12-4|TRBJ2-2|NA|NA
CASSRSTGGSWFF
TGTGCCAGCAGTAGAAGTACCGGGGGAAGTTGGTTTTTT
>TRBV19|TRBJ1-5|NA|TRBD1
CASEVTGARQPQHF
TGTGCCAGTGAAGTTACAGGGGCTCGTCAGCCCCAGCATTTT
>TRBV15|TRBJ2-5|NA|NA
CATSRDRDVGETQYF
TGTGCCACCAGCAGAGATCGGGATGTGGGAGAGACCCAGTACTTC
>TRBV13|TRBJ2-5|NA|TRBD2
CASSPTPLAGEGETQYF
TGTGCCAGCAGCCCCACCCCCCTAGCGGGGGAAGGAGAGACCCAGTACTTC
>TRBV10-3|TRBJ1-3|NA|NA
CAISAALSGNTIYF
TGTGCCATCAGTGCCGCGCTCTCTGGAAACACCATATATTTT
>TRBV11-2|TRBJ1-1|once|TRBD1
CASSLGQQDTEAFF
TGTGCCAGCAGCCTGGGACAGCAGGACACTGAAGCTTTCTTT
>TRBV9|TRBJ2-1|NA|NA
CASSVGVTEDYNEQFF
TGTGCCAGCAGCGTAGGTGTGACAGAGGACTACAATGAGCAGTTCTTC
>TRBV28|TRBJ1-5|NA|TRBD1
CASSRLAGGSQPQHF
TGTGCCAGCAGCCGTTTGGCAGGGGGAAGTCAGCCCCAGCATTTT